The clone carrying this T cell receptor (beta chain) was seen a handful of times. The antigen remains undetermined. TCRdb re-analysed the RT-PCR reads in MiXCR, keeping a single row per CDR3 protein. Among more than 250,000 distinct CDR3 sequences listed, 20% to 25% were seen once. The CDR3 totals 12 residues. V dropped 3 bases and J dropped 6 bases, with 9 bases sitting between them. CDR1 is DFQATT and CDR2 is SNEGSKA in the germline V gene (reference sequence). The data derive from a study of response to subunit inactivated influenza vaccine. Study-level results: There was a suggestion from the authors that each seasonal influenza vaccination recruits few new T cells.

Sequenced material: PBMCs from blood, taken about 20 months after vaccination. The sequence came from a man aged 45 to 70 who received an inactivated influenza vaccine. The chain combines TRBV20-1 with TRBJ2-1; no definite D call. CDR3 nucleotides: TGCAGTGCTAGTTTAGCTGCCAATGAGCAGTTCTTC. Translated, it gives CSASLAANEQFF.